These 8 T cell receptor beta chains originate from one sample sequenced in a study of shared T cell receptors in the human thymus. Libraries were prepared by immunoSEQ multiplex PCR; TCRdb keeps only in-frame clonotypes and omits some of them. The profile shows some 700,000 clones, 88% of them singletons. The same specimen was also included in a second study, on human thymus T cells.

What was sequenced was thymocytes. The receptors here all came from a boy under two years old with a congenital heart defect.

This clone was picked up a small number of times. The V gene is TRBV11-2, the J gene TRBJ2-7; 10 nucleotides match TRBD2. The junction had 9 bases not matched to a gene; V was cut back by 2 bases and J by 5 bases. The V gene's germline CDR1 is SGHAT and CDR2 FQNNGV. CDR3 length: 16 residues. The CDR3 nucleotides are TGTGCCAGCAGCTTACCCCCGCCTAGCGGGAGACACGAGCAGTACTTC. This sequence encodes CASSLPPPSGRHEQYF.

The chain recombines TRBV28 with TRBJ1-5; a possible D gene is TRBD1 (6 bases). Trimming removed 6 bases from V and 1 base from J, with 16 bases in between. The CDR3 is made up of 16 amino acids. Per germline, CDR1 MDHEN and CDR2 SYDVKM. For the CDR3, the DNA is TGTGCCAGCAGCTTACAGGGTCCGGAGAGCAATCAGCCCCAGCATTTT. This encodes CASSLQGPESNQPQHF.

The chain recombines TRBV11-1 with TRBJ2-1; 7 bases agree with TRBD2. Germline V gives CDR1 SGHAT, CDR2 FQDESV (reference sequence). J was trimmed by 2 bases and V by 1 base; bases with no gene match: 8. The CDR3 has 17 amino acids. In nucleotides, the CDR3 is TGTGCCAGCAGCTTAGGGTGGCGGGAGCTTCCCTACAATGAGCAGTTCTTC. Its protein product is CASSLGWRELPYNEQFF.

The CDR3 region is CAGEKDRDGCYEQYF. The CDR3 nucleotides read TGTGCGGGAGAAAAAGACAGGGACGGCTGTTACGAGCAGTACTTC. The V call is TRBV19, the J call TRBJ2-7, with 7 bases aligning to TRBD1. Germline V gives CDR1 LNHDA, CDR2 SQIVND (reference sequence). The CDR3 is 15 amino acids.

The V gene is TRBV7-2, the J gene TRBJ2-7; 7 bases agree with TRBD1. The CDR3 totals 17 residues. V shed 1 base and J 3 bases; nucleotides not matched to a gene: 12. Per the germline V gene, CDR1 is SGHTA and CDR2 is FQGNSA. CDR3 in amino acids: CASSLGRYGDSGYEQYF. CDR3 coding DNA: TGTGCCAGCAGCTTAGGTCGGTATGGGGACAGTGGCTACGAGCAGTACTTC.

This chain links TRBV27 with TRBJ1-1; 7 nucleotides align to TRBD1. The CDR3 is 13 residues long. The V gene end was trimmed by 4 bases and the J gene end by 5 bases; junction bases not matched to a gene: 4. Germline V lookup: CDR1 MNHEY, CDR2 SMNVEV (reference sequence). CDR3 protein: CASSSQQGTEAFF. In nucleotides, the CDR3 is TGTGCCAGCAGTTCCCAACAGGGGACTGAAGCTTTCTTT.

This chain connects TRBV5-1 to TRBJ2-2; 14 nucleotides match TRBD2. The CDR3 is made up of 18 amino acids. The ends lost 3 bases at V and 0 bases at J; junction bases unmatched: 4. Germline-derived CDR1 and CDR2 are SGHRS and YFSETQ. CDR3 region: CASSSGLAGASNTGELFF. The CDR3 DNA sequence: TGCGCCAGCAGCTCGGGACTAGCGGGAGCCTCGAACACCGGGGAGCTGTTTTTT.

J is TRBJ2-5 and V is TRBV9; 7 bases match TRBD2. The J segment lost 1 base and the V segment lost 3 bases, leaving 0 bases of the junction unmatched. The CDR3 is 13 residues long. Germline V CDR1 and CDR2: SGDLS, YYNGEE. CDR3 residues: CASSAGGQETQYF. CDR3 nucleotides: TGTGCCAGCAGCGCGGGGGGCCAAGAGACCCAGTACTTC.